One and the same sample provided the 17 T cell receptor beta chains below, sequenced in a study of T cells in Graves' hyperthyroidism and ophthalmopathy. Amplification of TCR beta CDR3 regions used RNA as the template. The primer set for the first-round RT-PCR of the TCR CDR3 was HTBI. One entry per CDR3 protein results from TCRdb running MiXCR on the multiplex PCR reads. In the table there are hundreds of thousands of distinct CDR3 sequences, around 15% of which are singletons. The sequencing input was blood. Receptors originate from a woman aged 25 to 45 with Graves' hyperthyroidism.

The gene calls are TRBV13 and TRBJ1-3; D may be TRBD1 (5 bases). CDR3 size: 14 residues. V lost 4 bases and J 4 bases, leaving 11 bases between the germline ends. Per the germline V gene, CDR1 is PRHDT and CDR2 is FYEKMQ (reference sequence). The CDR3: CASSSGTPGNTIYF. The CDR3, as DNA: TGTGCCAGCAGCTCCGGGACGCCCGGAAACACCATATATTTT.

This clonotype was recorded many times. This chain uses TRBV30 with TRBJ1-2, with D perhaps matching TRBD1 (5 bases). The ends were cut back, 1 base at V and 8 bases at J, with 20 bases in the middle. Per the germline V gene, CDR1 is GTSNPN and CDR2 is SVGIG (reference sequence). The CDR3 is made up of 15 amino acids. The CDR3 here is CAWSEWGLGTMGYTF. The CDR3 nucleotides are TGTGCCTGGAGTGAGTGGGGCCTGGGTACTATGGGCTACACCTTC.

This chain uses TRBV28 with TRBJ1-4; D is perhaps TRBD1 (5 bases). The CDR3 is 17 residues long. Between the trimmed V and J ends, which lost 2 bases and 7 bases, there was a span of 20 bases. Per the germline V gene, CDR1 is MDHEN and CDR2 is SYDVKM. The CDR3 reads CASSLQGGGSGAEKLFF. The CDR3 bases are TGTGCCAGCAGTTTACAGGGCGGTGGTTCCGGGGCTGAAAAACTGTTTTTT. Supplemented by reference TRBV28 and TRBJ1-4, the full variable domain reads DVKVTQSSRYLVKRTGEKVFLECVQDMDHENMFWYRQDPGLGLRLIYFSYDVKMKEKGDIPEGYSVSREKKERFSLILESASTNQTSMYLCASSLQGGGSGAEKLFFGSGTQLSVL.

Many counts were recorded for this clonotype. The rearrangement uses TRBV6-2 or TRBV6-3 and TRBJ2-1; no definite D call. This CDR3 comprises 16 residues. Trimming left V 0 bases short and J 3 bases short, with 12 bases between. Germline-derived CDR1 and CDR2 are MNHEY and SVGEGT. CDR3 sequence reads: CASSYSAESGYNEQFF. In nucleotides, the CDR3 is TGTGCCAGCAGTTACTCGGCGGAGTCCGGCTACAATGAGCAGTTCTTC.

This clonotype was found many times. J is TRBJ1-5 and V is TRBV20-1; perhaps TRBD1 as D (5 bases). Deletions cut 3 bases from V and 7 bases from J, with 13 bases between. The CDR3 has 13 residues. Germline V gene sequence: CDR1 DFQATT, CDR2 SNEGSKA (reference sequence). This chain's CDR3 is CSASWGGKQPQHF. In DNA form, the CDR3 reads TGCAGTGCTAGCTGGGGGGGTAAGCAGCCCCAGCATTTT.

This clonotype was counted ten times or more. J is TRBJ2-2 and V is TRBV5-1; 8 bases line up with TRBD1. The CDR3 consists of 15 residues. J lost 1 base, V lost 4 bases, and 3 bases had no gene match. CDR1 is SGHRS, CDR2 YFSETQ, per germline. CDR3 bases: TGCGCCAGCAGCGCCGGGACAGGGAACACCGGGGAGCTGTTTTTT. It is translated as CASSAGTGNTGELFF.

In its sample, this clonotype was seen many times. The V call is TRBV7-2, the J call TRBJ1-4; 7 positions agree with TRBD1. This CDR3 spans 14 amino acids. The V gene's germline CDR1 is SGHTA and CDR2 FQGNSA. Trimming removed 3 bases from V and 3 bases from J; junction bases left unmatched: 1. The CDR3 DNA reads TGTGCCAGCAGCTTCGGGACAGCTAATGAAAAACTGTTTTTT. Encoded protein: CASSFGTANEKLFF.

The sample holds many counts of this clonotype. The chain carries TRBV12-3 or TRBV12-4 and TRBJ2-1; possible D gene TRBD2, 5 bases. V lost 1 base to trimming and J lost 4 bases, with 5 bases between them. This CDR3 has 13 amino acids. The DNA of the CDR3 is TGTGCCAGCAGTTTAGAGCGGTACAATGAGCAGTTCTTC. Its protein product is CASSLERYNEQFF.

This clonotype was picked up many times. The V gene is TRBV11-2, the J gene TRBJ2-1, with 8 bases that match TRBD2. The CDR3 has 15 residues. Germline-derived CDR1 and CDR2 are SGHAT and FQNNGV. V shed 0 bases, J shed 2 bases, and the junction held 0 bases outside the gene matches. The CDR3 bases are TGTGCCAGCAGCTTAGACGGGAGGGCCTACAATGAGCAGTTCTTC. As protein: CASSLDGRAYNEQFF.

CDR3 DNA: TGCAGTGCTGGGCCCAGGGGGAGTGGAGGCGAGCAGTACTTC. As protein: CSAGPRGSGGEQYF. The chain links TRBV20-1 to TRBJ2-7; 7 positions match TRBD1. Germline-derived CDR1 and CDR2 are DFQATT and SNEGSKA (reference sequence). J gave up 6 bases and V 5 bases, and 13 bases lay outside the gene matches. CDR3 size: 14 residues.

This clonotype was observed a handful of times. The CDR3 reads CASSVVGTGSSQPQHF. CDR3 coding DNA: TGCGCCAGCAGTGTCGTCGGGACAGGGAGTTCTCAGCCCCAGCATTTT. The chain joins TRBV10-2 to TRBJ1-5; 9 bases match TRBD1. Losses at the gene ends were 4 bases for V and 6 bases for J; bases not matched to a gene: 10. This CDR3 contains 16 residues. Germline CDR1 reads WSHSY; CDR2 reads SAAADI.

In regard to this clonotype: A much larger clone lies a single base off, so this may be a read error. This chain's CDR3 is CASSSRPAPITDTQYF. The CDR3 region has the DNA TGTGCCAGCAGTTCCCGACCAGCGCCTATCACAGATACGCAGTATTTT. The chain employs TRBV3-1 and TRBJ2-3; D gene uncertain. The V gene's germline CDR1 is LGHDT and CDR2 YNNKEL (reference sequence). Trimming stripped 6 bases from V and 2 bases from J, with 18 bases between. The CDR3 runs to 16 residues.

This clonotype was detected many times. This sequence joins TRBV28 and TRBJ2-7; possibly TRBD1 for D (6 bases). This CDR3 is 13 amino acids long. Germline loops: CDR1 MDHEN, CDR2 SYDVKM. V was shortened by 6 bases and J by 0 bases, with 9 bases between the two germline ends. DNA of the CDR3: TGTGCCAGCAGCCCGACAGGCTCCTACGAGCAGTACTTC. Encoded protein: CASSPTGSYEQYF.

This clonotype has at least ten counts. This sequence joins TRBV28 and TRBJ2-7; TRBD2 matches 10 bases. CDR1 is MDHEN and CDR2 is SYDVKM in the germline V gene. J gave up 2 bases and V 7 bases, and 5 bases lay outside the gene matches. The CDR3 has 14 amino acids. The chain's CDR3 is CASTSGGGPYEQYF. The CDR3 nucleotides read TGTGCCAGCACCAGCGGGGGGGGGCCCTACGAGCAGTACTTC.

This clonotype was counted at least ten times. The chain combines TRBV4-1 with TRBJ1-1; no reliable D call. The CDR3 totals 18 residues. CDR1 is MGHRA and CDR2 is YSYEKL in the germline V gene. V dropped 2 bases and J dropped 4 bases, with 23 bases sitting between them. The CDR3 sequence: CASSQTPLPRPGGTEAFF. CDR3 DNA sequence: TGCGCCAGCAGCCAAACTCCCCTCCCTCGGCCCGGCGGCACTGAAGCTTTCTTT.

This clonotype was counted at least ten times. The chain couples TRBV28 to TRBJ2-5; TRBD1 might be the D (6 bases). With 6 bases removed from V and 1 base from J, the gap between germline ends came to 9 bases. This CDR3 has 13 amino acids. CDR1 MDHEN and CDR2 SYDVKM come from the germline V gene. CDR3 in amino acids: CASRGTTQETQYF. Written as DNA, the CDR3 is TGTGCCAGCAGAGGGACAACCCAAGAGACCCAGTACTTC.

This clonotype was recorded at least ten times. This chain uses TRBV5-1 with TRBJ1-4; D not resolved. The V end was cut by 0 bases, the J end by 7 bases, with 10 bases between. The CDR3 has 14 residues. CDR1 and CDR2 (germline): SGHRS, YFSETQ. CDR3 nucleotide sequence: TGCGCCAGCAGCTTGGTCGGAGGGAGTGAAAAACTGTTTTTT. Its translation is CASSLVGGSEKLFF.